Listed below are T cell receptor beta chains from one sample, sequenced in a study of identical twins. TCRdb re-called the 5' RACE reads with MiXCR, one entry per CDR3 protein. The repertoire consists of more than 250,000 distinct CDR3 sequences, with more than 6.5% occurring once and the leading ten covering approximately 2%. These data were likewise used in another study, on yellow fever vaccine responses in identical twins.

Sequencing was performed on memory (CD45RO+) T cells sorted from blood. All receptors derive from a woman aged 18-35 years in good health. CDR3s include the opening cysteine and the closing phenylalanine or tryptophan. Fields, in order: D gene, J gene, V gene, clone size, CDR3 protein, CDR3 DNA. D genes are given only for firm matches. Only some rows state a clone size, as once, few, many or a class for expanded clones.

D: TRBD2; J: TRBJ2-3; V: TRBV20-1; size: NA; CDR3: CSARDDTGGNADTQYF; DNA: TGCAGTGCTAGAGACGATACGGGAGGGAACGCAGATACGCAGTATTTT
D: TRBD2; J: TRBJ2-3; V: TRBV5-1; size: NA; CDR3: CASSLVLAATDTQYF; DNA: TGCGCCAGCAGCTTGGTCCTAGCGGCCACAGATACGCAGTATTTT
D: NA; J: TRBJ2-1; V: TRBV20-1; size: few; CDR3: CSAREGNQRDNEQFF; DNA: TGCAGTGCTAGAGAGGGGAACCAGCGGGACAATGAGCAGTTCTTC
D: TRBD2; J: TRBJ2-3; V: TRBV5-1; size: few; CDR3: CASSLGGRNTDTQYF; DNA: TGCGCCAGCAGCTTGGGCGGGAGGAACACAGATACGCAGTATTTT
D: TRBD2; J: TRBJ2-5; V: TRBV5-1; size: few; CDR3: CASSGTRRETQYF; DNA: TGCGCCAGCAGCGGGACTAGGCGGGAGACCCAGTACTTC
D: NA; J: TRBJ2-5; V: TRBV10-1; size: NA; CDR3: CASSEGSLQETQYF; DNA: TGCGCCAGCAGTGAGGGTAGCCTCCAAGAGACCCAGTACTTC
D: NA; J: TRBJ2-5; V: TRBV4-1; size: few; CDR3: CASSQAPMETQYF; DNA: TGCGCCAGCAGCCAAGCGCCCATGGAGACCCAGTACTTC
D: TRBD2; J: TRBJ2-3; V: TRBV19; size: few; CDR3: CASSMGRPGLAGRTDTQYF; DNA: TGTGCCAGTAGTATGGGACGTCCGGGACTAGCGGGCCGCACAGATACGCAGTATTTT
D: TRBD2; J: TRBJ2-3; V: TRBV12-3/TRBV12-4; size: many; CDR3: CASSLKREFTDTQYF; DNA: TGTGCCAGCAGTTTAAAGCGGGAGTTCACAGATACGCAGTATTTT
D: TRBD1; J: TRBJ2-2; V: TRBV11-2; size: few; CDR3: CASSFIWTGVTGELFF; DNA: TGTGCCAGCAGCTTTATCTGGACAGGGGTCACCGGGGAGCTGTTTTTT
D: NA; J: TRBJ2-1; V: TRBV5-1; size: NA; CDR3: CASSLSKSSYNEQFF; DNA: TGCGCCAGCAGCTTGAGTAAGAGCTCCTACAATGAGCAGTTCTTC
D: NA; J: TRBJ1-1; V: TRBV11-2; size: NA; CDR3: CASSLDPGRGTEAFF; DNA: TGTGCCAGCAGCTTAGATCCAGGACGGGGCACTGAAGCTTTCTTT
D: NA; J: TRBJ1-2; V: TRBV6-1; size: NA; CDR3: CASSQPQTGPGYTF; DNA: TGTGCCAGCAGCCAACCCCAGACAGGCCCTGGCTACACCTTC
D: TRBD2; J: TRBJ2-7; V: TRBV24-1; size: NA; CDR3: CATSDGGTSVYEQYF; DNA: TGTGCCACCAGTGATGGCGGGACTAGCGTCTACGAGCAGTACTTC
D: NA; J: TRBJ2-1; V: TRBV4-2; size: NA; CDR3: CASSQGSVGVVGEQFF; DNA: TGTGCCAGCAGCCAAGGGTCGGTGGGAGTCGTCGGGGAGCAGTTCTTC
D: TRBD2; J: TRBJ2-1; V: TRBV2; size: many; CDR3: CASSPGLAYNEQFF; DNA: TGTGCCAGCAGCCCGGGACTAGCCTACAATGAGCAGTTCTTC
D: TRBD2; J: TRBJ2-7; V: TRBV7-8; size: many; CDR3: CASSFRDYSYEQYF; DNA: TGTGCCAGCAGCTTCCGGGACTACTCCTACGAGCAGTACTTC
D: TRBD1; J: TRBJ1-4; V: TRBV6-6; size: NA; CDR3: CASRTGVNEKLFF; DNA: TGTGCCAGCAGAACAGGGGTTAATGAAAAACTGTTTTTT
D: NA; J: TRBJ1-1; V: TRBV9; size: few; CDR3: CASSAHDGVNTEAFF; DNA: TGTGCCAGCAGCGCCCATGACGGAGTGAACACTGAAGCTTTCTTT
D: TRBD2; J: TRBJ2-1; V: TRBV5-1; size: NA; CDR3: CASSSGTSGREHNEQFF; DNA: TGCGCCAGCAGCTCAGGGACTAGCGGGAGGGAACACAATGAGCAGTTCTTC
D: NA; J: TRBJ1-1; V: TRBV9; size: many; CDR3: CASSPRERTEAFF; DNA: TGTGCCAGCAGCCCTCGAGAGCGGACTGAAGCTTTCTTT
D: TRBD1; J: TRBJ2-1; V: TRBV20-1; size: many; CDR3: CSARGGTGDIDEQFF; DNA: TGCAGTGCTAGAGGGGGGACAGGGGATATCGATGAGCAGTTCTTC
D: TRBD1; J: TRBJ1-5; V: TRBV7-8; size: many; CDR3: CASSLDRGGQPQHF; DNA: TGTGCCAGCAGCCTAGACAGGGGTGGTCAGCCCCAGCATTTT
D: TRBD2; J: TRBJ2-3; V: TRBV5-1; size: many; CDR3: CASKRGSTDTQYF; DNA: TGCGCCAGCAAGCGGGGGAGCACAGATACGCAGTATTTT
D: TRBD1; J: TRBJ1-1; V: TRBV7-6; size: few; CDR3: CASSFGRDRSTEAFF; DNA: TGTGCCAGCAGCTTCGGTCGGGACAGAAGCACTGAAGCTTTCTTT
D: NA; J: TRBJ1-5; V: TRBV20-1; size: many; CDR3: CSARDLSGNQPQHF; DNA: TGCAGTGCTAGAGATCTGTCTGGAAATCAGCCCCAGCATTTT
D: NA; J: TRBJ2-7; V: TRBV10-3; size: many; CDR3: CASQAGAAYEQYF; DNA: TGTGCCTCCCAGGCCGGAGCCGCCTACGAGCAGTACTTC
D: NA; J: TRBJ2-7; V: TRBV27; size: NA; CDR3: CASRRGTESSYEQYF; DNA: TGTGCCAGCAGACGGGGGACAGAGAGCTCCTACGAGCAGTACTTC
D: NA; J: TRBJ1-1; V: TRBV20-1; size: NA; CDR3: CSARAGAYTEAFF; DNA: TGCAGTGCTAGGGCTGGGGCTTACACTGAAGCTTTCTTT
D: NA; J: TRBJ2-3; V: TRBV7-6; size: few; CDR3: CASSFWLADSGGTQYF; DNA: TGTGCCAGCAGCTTTTGGCTCGCCGATTCCGGAGGGACGCAGTATTTT
D: TRBD2; J: TRBJ2-5; V: TRBV20-1; size: NA; CDR3: CSPTSGGERETQYF; DNA: TGCAGTCCGACTAGCGGGGGAGAAAGGGAGACCCAGTACTTC
D: TRBD1; J: TRBJ2-3; V: TRBV6-6; size: many; CDR3: CASSRTGDTQYF; DNA: TGTGCCAGCTCGAGGACAGGAGATACGCAGTATTTT
D: NA; J: TRBJ1-6; V: TRBV12-3/TRBV12-4; size: many; CDR3: CASRGAGSPLHF; DNA: TGTGCCAGCCGGGGGGCTGGTTCACCCCTCCACTTT
D: NA; J: TRBJ2-1; V: TRBV7-6; size: NA; CDR3: CASSLGLTSFPYNEQFF; DNA: TGTGCCAGCAGCTTAGGACTTACCAGTTTTCCCTACAATGAGCAGTTCTTC
D: TRBD2; J: TRBJ2-1; V: TRBV6-2/TRBV6-3; size: few; CDR3: CASSPGIAGSYNEQFF; DNA: TGTGCCAGCAGTCCCGGGATAGCGGGGTCCTACAATGAGCAGTTCTTC
D: NA; J: TRBJ2-1; V: TRBV20-1; size: few; CDR3: CSARVGGQFF; DNA: TGCAGTGCTAGAGTTGGGGGTCAGTTCTTC
D: TRBD2; J: TRBJ2-7; V: TRBV20-1; size: NA; CDR3: CSARLAGGGDYEQYF; DNA: TGCAGTGCTAGGCTAGCGGGAGGGGGGGACTACGAGCAGTACTTC
D: TRBD1; J: TRBJ2-7; V: TRBV7-2; size: NA; CDR3: CASSFSGQSYEQYF; DNA: TGTGCCAGCAGCTTCTCGGGACAGAGCTACGAGCAGTACTTC
D: TRBD2; J: TRBJ2-1; V: TRBV5-8; size: NA; CDR3: CASSYSGTLHEQFF; DNA: TGTGCCAGCAGTTATAGCGGGACCCTCCATGAGCAGTTCTTC
D: NA; J: TRBJ2-1; V: TRBV28; size: few; CDR3: CASRINKWEQFF; DNA: TGTGCCAGCAGGATCAACAAGTGGGAGCAGTTCTTC